This T cell receptor beta chain is drawn from a study of blood T cell repertoires in COVID-19. Turning to the study itself: Specimens from acute and convalescent COVID-19 originated in the United States, Italy and Spain. PBMCs, B-cell-depleted T cells, or T cells provided the cDNA or gDNA that made up the material.

The CDR3 spans 13 residues. V was clipped by 1 base and J by 3 bases, with 7 bases between them. Germline CDR1 reads SGHRS; CDR2 reads YFSETQ. Method: immunoSEQ multiplex PCR; TCRdb's copy keeps in-frame clones and lacks some. The sample includes under 95,000 clones, less than 90% of them seen just once. The specimen sequenced was peripheral blood. This chain uses TRBV5-1 with TRBJ1-1; D gene uncertain. The origin of this receptor is a human donor in a cohort sampled during active COVID-19. CDR3 residues: CASSLNYDTEAFF. DNA for the CDR3: TGCGCCAGCAGCTTGAATTATGACACTGAAGCTTTCTTT.